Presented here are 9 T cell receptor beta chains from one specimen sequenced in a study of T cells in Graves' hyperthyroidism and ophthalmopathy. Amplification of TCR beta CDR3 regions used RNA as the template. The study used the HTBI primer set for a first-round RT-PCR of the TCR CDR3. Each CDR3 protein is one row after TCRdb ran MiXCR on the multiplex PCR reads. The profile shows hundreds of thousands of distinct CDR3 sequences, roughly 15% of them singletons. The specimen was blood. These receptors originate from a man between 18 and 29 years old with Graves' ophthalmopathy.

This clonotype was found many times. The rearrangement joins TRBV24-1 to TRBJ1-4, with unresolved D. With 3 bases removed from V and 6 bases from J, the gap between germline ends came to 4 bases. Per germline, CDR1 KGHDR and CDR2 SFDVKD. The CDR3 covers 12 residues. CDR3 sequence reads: CATSDRHEKLFF. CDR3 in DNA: TGTGCCACCAGTGATCGACATGAAAAACTGTTTTTT.

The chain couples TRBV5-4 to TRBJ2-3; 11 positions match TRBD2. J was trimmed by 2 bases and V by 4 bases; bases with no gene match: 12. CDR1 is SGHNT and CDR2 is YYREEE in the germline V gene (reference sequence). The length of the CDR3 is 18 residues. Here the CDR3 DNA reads TGTGCCAGCAGCGCCAGTAGCGGGAGGGCCGCTATCACAGATACGCAGTATTTT. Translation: CASSASSGRAAITDTQYF.

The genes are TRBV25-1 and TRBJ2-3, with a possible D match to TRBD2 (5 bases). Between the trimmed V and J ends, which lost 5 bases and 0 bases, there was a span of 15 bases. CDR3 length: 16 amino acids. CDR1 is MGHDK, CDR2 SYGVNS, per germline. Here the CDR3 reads CASSKGIALSTDTQYF. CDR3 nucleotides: TGTGCCAGCAGTAAAGGGATAGCGCTAAGCACAGATACGCAGTATTTT.

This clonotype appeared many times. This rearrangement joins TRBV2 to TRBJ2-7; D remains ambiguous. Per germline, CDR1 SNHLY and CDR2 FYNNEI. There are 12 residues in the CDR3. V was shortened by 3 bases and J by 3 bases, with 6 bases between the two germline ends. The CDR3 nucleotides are TGTGCCAGCAGTGATATCGTCTACGAGCAGTACTTC. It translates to CASSDIVYEQYF.

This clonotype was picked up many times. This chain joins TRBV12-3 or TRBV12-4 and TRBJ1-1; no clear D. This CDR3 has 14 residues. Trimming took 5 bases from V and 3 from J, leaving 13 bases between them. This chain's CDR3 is CASSPRMRDTEAFF. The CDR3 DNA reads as TGTGCCAGCAGTCCGAGGATGAGGGACACTGAAGCTTTCTTT.

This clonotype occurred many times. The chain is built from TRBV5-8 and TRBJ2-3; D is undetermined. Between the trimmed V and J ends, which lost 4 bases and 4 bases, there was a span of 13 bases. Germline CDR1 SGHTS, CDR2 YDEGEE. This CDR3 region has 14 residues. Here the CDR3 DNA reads TGTGCCAGCAGCACGAAGCAGGTTGCAGATACGCAGTATTTT. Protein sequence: CASSTKQVADTQYF.

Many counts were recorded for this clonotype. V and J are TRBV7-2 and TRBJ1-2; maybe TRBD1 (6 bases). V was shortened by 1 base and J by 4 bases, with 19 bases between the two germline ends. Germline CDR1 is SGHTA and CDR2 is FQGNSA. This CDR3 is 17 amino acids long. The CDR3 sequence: CASSLGYGGARVYGYTF. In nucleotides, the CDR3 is TGTGCCAGCAGCTTAGGGTACGGGGGGGCGCGCGTCTATGGCTACACCTTC.

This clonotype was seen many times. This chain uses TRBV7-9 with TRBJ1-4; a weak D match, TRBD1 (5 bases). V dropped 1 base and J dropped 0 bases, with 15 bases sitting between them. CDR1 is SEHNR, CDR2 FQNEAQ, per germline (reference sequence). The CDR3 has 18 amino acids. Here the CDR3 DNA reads TGTGCCAGCAGCTTAGGGCAGGGCGGAAGAGCAACTAATGAAAAACTGTTTTTT. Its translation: CASSLGQGGRATNEKLFF.

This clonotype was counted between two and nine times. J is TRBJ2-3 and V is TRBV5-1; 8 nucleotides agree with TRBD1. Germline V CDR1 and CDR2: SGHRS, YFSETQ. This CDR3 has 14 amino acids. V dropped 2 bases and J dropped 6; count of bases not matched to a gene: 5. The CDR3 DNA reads TGCGCCAGCAGCTTAACAGGGGGGATGGATACGCAGTATTTT. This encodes CASSLTGGMDTQYF.